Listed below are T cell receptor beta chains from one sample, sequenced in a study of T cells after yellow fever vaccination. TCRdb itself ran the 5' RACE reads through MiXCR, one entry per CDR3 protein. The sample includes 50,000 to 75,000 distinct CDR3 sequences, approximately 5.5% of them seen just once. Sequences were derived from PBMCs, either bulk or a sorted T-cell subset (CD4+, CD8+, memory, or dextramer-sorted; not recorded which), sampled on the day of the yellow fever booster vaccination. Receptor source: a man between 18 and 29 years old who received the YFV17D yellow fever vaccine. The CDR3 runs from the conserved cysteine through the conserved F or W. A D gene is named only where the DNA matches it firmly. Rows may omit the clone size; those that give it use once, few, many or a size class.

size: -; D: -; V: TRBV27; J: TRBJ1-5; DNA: TGTGCCAGCAGCATGGGGGGGCTTGGTCAGCCCCAGCATTTT; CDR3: CASSMGGLGQPQHF
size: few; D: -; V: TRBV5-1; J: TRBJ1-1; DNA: TGCGCCAGCAGCTTGGAAATATGGACTGAAGCTTTCTTT; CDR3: CASSLEIWTEAFF
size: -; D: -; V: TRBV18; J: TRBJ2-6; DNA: TGTGCCAGCTCACCCCTGATCTCTGGGGCCAACGTCCTGACTTTC; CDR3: CASSPLISGANVLTF
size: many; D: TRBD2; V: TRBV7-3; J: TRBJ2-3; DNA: TGTGCCAGCAGCTTAATTAGCGGGGGGGAACCAGATACGCAGTATTTT; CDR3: CASSLISGGEPDTQYF
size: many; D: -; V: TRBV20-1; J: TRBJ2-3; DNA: TGCAGTGCTAGTCCCACCCCTTTT; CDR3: CSASPTPF
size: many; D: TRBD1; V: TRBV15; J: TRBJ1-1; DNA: TGTGCCACCACCAAAGACAGGGGGTCGACTGAAGCTTTCTTT; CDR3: CATTKDRGSTEAFF
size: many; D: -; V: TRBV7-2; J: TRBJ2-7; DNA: TGTGCCAGCAGTTCTCGGGGATTCTCCTACGAGCAGTACTTC; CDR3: CASSSRGFSYEQYF
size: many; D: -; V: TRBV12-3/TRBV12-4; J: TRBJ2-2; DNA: TGTGCCAGCAGCTCAAAGGGGCCCGGGGAGCTGTTTTTT; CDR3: CASSSKGPGELFF
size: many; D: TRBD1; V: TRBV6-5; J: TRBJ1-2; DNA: TGTGCCAGCAGTAACGACAGGGGGGATGGCTACACCTTC; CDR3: CASSNDRGDGYTF
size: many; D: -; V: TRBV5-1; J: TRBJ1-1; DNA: TGCGCCAGCAGCTTGGAAGGTGAGGGATCGAAAGCTTTCTTT; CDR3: CASSLEGEGSKAFF
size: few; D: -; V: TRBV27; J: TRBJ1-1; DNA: TGTGCCAGCAGTTTCGGGGCAGGGGCCCCGATGAACACTGAAGCTTTCTTT; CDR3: CASSFGAGAPMNTEAFF
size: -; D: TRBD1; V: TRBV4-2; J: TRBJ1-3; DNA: TGTGCCAGCAGCCAAGAGGCCATGAGGCAGGGGGCCCTCGCAGGAAACACCATATATTTT; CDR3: CASSQEAMRQGALAGNTIYF
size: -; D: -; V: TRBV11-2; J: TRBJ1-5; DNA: TGTGCCAGCAGCTTAGGGGCACTTAGCAATCAGCCCCAGCATTTT; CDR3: CASSLGALSNQPQHF
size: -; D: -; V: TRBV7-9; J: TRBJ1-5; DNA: TGTGCCAGCAGCTTTACAGATCAGCCCCAGCATTTT; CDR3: CASSFTDQPQHF
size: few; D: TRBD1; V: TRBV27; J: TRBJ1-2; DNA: TGTGCCAGCAGCCATCGACAGGGATGGAGTTATGGCTACACCTTC; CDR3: CASSHRQGWSYGYTF
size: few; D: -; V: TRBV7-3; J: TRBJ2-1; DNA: TGTGCCAGCAGCTTAGATCCTCTGCCAGGGGGGACAAATGAGCAGTTCTTC; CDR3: CASSLDPLPGGTNEQFF
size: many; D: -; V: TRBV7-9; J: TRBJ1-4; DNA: TGTGCCAGCAGCTTCCAGGGTCATGAAAAACTGTTTTTT; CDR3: CASSFQGHEKLFF
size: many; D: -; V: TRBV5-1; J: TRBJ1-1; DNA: TGCGCCAGCAGCTTGGGTGGGGCCCGAGGGGACACTGAAGCTTTCTTT; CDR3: CASSLGGARGDTEAFF
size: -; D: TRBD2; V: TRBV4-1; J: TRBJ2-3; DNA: TGCGCCAGCAGCCCGCGGACTAGCGGGGGGACTAGCACAGATACGCAGTATTTT; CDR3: CASSPRTSGGTSTDTQYF
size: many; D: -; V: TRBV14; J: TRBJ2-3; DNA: TGTGCCAGCAGCCACGGCCGGGATACGCAGTATTTT; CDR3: CASSHGRDTQYF
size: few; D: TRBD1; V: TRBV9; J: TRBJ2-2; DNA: TGTGCCAGCAGCGTAAGGGGACAGGGGAACACCGGGGAGCTGTTTTTT; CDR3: CASSVRGQGNTGELFF
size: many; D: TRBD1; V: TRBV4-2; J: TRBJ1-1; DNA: TGTGCCAGCAGCCTGCGACAGGGGGAGACTGAAGCTTTCTTT; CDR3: CASSLRQGETEAFF
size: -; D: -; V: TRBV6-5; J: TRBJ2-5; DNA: TGTGCCAGCAGTTACCGGCTATCGAGACAAGAGACCCAGTACTTC; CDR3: CASSYRLSRQETQYF
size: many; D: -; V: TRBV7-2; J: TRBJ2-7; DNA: TGTGCCAGCAGCCGGCCGGGACTTGGCTCCTACGAGCAGTACTTC; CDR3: CASSRPGLGSYEQYF
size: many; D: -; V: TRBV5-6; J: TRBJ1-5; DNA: TGTGCCAGCAGCTTGGGTCAGCGGAACAATCAGCCCCAGCATTTT; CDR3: CASSLGQRNNQPQHF
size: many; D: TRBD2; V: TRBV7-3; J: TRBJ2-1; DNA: TGTGCCAGCAGCCTTAGCGGGGGCCACAATGAGCAGTTCTTC; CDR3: CASSLSGGHNEQFF
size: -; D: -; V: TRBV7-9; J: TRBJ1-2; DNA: TGTGCCAGCAGCTTTTCGGGGGCCTATGGCTACACCTTC; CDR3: CASSFSGAYGYTF
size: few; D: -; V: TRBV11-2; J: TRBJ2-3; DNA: TGTGCCAGCAGCTTAGTTCCGGGGCGGACTAGCACAGATACGCAGTATTTT; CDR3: CASSLVPGRTSTDTQYF
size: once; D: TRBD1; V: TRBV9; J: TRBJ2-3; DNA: TGTGCCAGCAGCGTGGGACAGGGCCTGAGCACAGATACGCAGTATTTT; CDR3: CASSVGQGLSTDTQYF
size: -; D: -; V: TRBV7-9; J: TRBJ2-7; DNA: TGTGCCAGCAGCATCAACAAAATTGACGAGCAGTACTTC; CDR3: CASSINKIDEQYF
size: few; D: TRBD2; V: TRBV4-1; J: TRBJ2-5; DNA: TGCGCCAGCAGCAACGTCCTGGCGGGGGGTTCTCAAGAGACCCAGTACTTC; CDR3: CASSNVLAGGSQETQYF
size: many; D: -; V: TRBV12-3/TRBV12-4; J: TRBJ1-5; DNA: TGTGCCAGCAGTTTAGGAACAGCTCCCCAGCATTTT; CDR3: CASSLGTAPQHF
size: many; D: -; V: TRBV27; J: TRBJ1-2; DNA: TGTGCCAGCAGTTTATCCCTCAGGGGTGTAATCTATGGCTACACCTTC; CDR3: CASSLSLRGVIYGYTF
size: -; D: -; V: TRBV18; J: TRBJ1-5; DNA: TGTGCCAGCTCACCAAGGGGTAGTTACAGCAATCAGCCCCAGCATTTT; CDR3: CASSPRGSYSNQPQHF
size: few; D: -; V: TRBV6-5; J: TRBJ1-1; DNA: TGTGCCAGCAGTTACTCGTCGATACCCAATGGGGGGGACGACACTGAAGCTTTCTTT; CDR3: CASSYSSIPNGGDDTEAFF
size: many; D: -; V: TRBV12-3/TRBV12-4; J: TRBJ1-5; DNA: TGTGCCAGCAGTACAACAGTGGTTCAGCCCCAGCATTTT; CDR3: CASSTTVVQPQHF
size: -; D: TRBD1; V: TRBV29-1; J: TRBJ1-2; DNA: TGCAGCGTTGAAGGAGACAGGGGAAGATGGCATGGCTACACCTTC; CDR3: CSVEGDRGRWHGYTF
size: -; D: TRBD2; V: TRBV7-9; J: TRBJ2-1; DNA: TGTGCCAGCACTGGGACTAGCGATAGCTACAATGAGCAGTTCTTC; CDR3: CASTGTSDSYNEQFF
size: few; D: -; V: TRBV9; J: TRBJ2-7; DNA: TGTGCCAGCAGCCCGTGGACAGTTATATCCCACGAGCAGTACTTC; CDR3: CASSPWTVISHEQYF
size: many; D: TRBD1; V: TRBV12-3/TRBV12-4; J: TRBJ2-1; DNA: TGTGCCAGCAGTTTGACAGGGGGAGATGAGCAGTTCTTC; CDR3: CASSLTGGDEQFF
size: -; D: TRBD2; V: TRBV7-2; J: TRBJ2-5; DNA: TGTGCCAGCAGCATCAGACTAGCGAGGGGGTGGGAGACCCAGTACTTC; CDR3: CASSIRLARGWETQYF
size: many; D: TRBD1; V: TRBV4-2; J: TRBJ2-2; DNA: TGTGCCAGCAGCCCCGACAGGGGAAGGGTGGCCGGGGAGCTGTTTTTT; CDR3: CASSPDRGRVAGELFF
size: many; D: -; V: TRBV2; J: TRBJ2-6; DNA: TGTGCCGTACCCTCAGGGTCTGGGGCCAACGTCCTGACTTTC; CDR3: CAVPSGSGANVLTF
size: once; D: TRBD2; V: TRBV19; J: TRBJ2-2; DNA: TGTGCCAGTAGTATCTATGGACTAGCGGGGGGTTCTCCCGCCGGGGAGCTGTTTTTT; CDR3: CASSIYGLAGGSPAGELFF
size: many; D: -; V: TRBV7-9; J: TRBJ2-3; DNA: TGTGCCAGCAGCTTAGCGGGGTCAGATACGCAGTATTTT; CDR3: CASSLAGSDTQYF
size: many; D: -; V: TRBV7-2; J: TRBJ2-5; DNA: TGTGCCAGCAGCTCCGGGGTTCGGGAGACCCAGTACTTC; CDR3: CASSSGVRETQYF
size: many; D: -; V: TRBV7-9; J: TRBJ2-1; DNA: TGTGCCAGCAGCTCAGGGGTTACTAGTAAGGAGTTCTTC; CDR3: CASSSGVTSKEFF
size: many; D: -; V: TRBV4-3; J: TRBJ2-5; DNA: TGCGCCAGCAGCCAAGTCGGCCTACCCGGTGAGACCCAGTACTTC; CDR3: CASSQVGLPGETQYF
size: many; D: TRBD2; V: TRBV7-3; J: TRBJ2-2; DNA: TGTGCCAGCAGCCGACTCGGACTAGAGGGTAATCGGGGGGAGCTGTTTTTT; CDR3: CASSRLGLEGNRGELFF
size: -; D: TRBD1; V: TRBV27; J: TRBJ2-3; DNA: TGTGCCAGCAGTTCGGGGACAGGGCGTACGCAGTATTTT; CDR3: CASSSGTGRTQYF
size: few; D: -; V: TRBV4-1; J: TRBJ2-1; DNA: TGCGCCAGCAGCCAGGGGGTATTGGCAGGGGGGCCCATCTACAATGAGCAGTTCTTC; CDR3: CASSQGVLAGGPIYNEQFF
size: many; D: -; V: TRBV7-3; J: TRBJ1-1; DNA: TGTGCCAGCAGCTTAATCGGAAACACTGAAGCTTTCTTT; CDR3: CASSLIGNTEAFF
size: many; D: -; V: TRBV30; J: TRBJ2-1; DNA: TGTGCCTACCCAACAGGGAGCAATGAGCAGTTCTTC; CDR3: CAYPTGSNEQFF
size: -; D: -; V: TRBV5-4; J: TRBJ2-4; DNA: TGTGCCAGCAGCAAATCCGGGACAGCCAAAAACATTCAGTACTTC; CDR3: CASSKSGTAKNIQYF
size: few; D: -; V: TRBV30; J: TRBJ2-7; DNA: TGTGCCCTCCGGACCTTCCTCGTATACGAGCAGTACTTC; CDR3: CALRTFLVYEQYF